The subject of this entry is one T cell receptor beta chain. Its antigen remains unidentified. No much larger clone exists at a distance of one base, and base qualities are not known. The data originate from a study of blood T cell repertoires in COVID-19 (dated by TCRdb to the early 2020s). As for the study more broadly: Samples from collaborators originated in the United States, Italy and Spain and spanned both the acute and convalescent phases of COVID-19. The material from the prospective study consisted of cDNA or gDNA derived from T cells, B-cell-depleted T cells, or PBMCs. Deeply sampled blood TCRbeta repertoires from subjects exposed to, actively infected with, or recovered from COVID-19 were included in the dataset. A freely available public database, intended as a resource for researchers studying the immune response to SARS-CoV-2, is where the repertoires were released. Samples were obtained from the ongoing ImmuneRACE study (first 160 participants) and from over 1,000 subjects provided by 6 global collaborators. The sample metadata nearly always contained a de-identified subject ID, COVID-19 status, age in years and sex. HLA class I and class II types, where available, came from metadata supplied by the sample provider rather than from assay-based typing.

Germline trimming: 10 bases from V, 9 bases from J; junction bases outside gene matches: 12. Including the terminal cysteine and phenylalanine, the CDR3 comprises 14 residues. The CDR3 DNA has 42 bases and is translated from base 1. From the germline V gene, CDR1 is MNHEY and CDR2 is SVGAGI. One collaborating source in Seattle enrolled patients while the patients were actively infected and followed the patients over time throughout the course of disease. Whole blood was collected in K2EDTA tubes by collaborating institutions according to the institutions' own protocols. For TCRbeta analysis, collaborators shipped samples in one of three forms: frozen whole blood, isolated PBMCs, or DNA extracted from either of those sample types. Study-wide findings and limitations: The amount of clinical and demographic metadata varied by source and participant and was provided uncurated.

TCRbeta CDR3 regions were amplified from genomic DNA using the immunoSEQ Assay, a bias-controlled multiplex PCR. On the study's bioinformatics: Nucleated cell counts per sample were estimated from amplification of reference gene primers within the assay. To quantify the absolute abundance of each unique TCRbeta CDR3 rearrangement, sequence reads were collapsed and filtered. For each sample, productive Simpson clonality was calculated by taking the square root of Simpson's diversity index across productive rearrangements. As stored in TCRdb, this immuneACCESS dataset retains in-frame rearrangements with V and J assigned. A fraction of the clones does not appear; measured against another copy, unresolved V genes explain less than half of the discrepancy, and the remainder lacks a known reason. The V and J calls and clone size come from that table; D and trimming were worked out from the DNA. Within this sample are fewer than 250,000 clones, with 85% to 90% of them counted one time only. The leading ten clones occupy 11% of the sample.

The source material was peripheral blood. This sequence uses TRBV6-5 and TRBJ2-1; 10 of the junction bases match TRBD2. The receptor comes from a man aged 45-60 years with COVID-19, enrolled during active disease. The nucleotide sequence is TGTGCCATCGCTAGCGGGGGTGGTCAGGTTGAGCAGTTCTTC. It specifies CAIASGGGQVEQFF.